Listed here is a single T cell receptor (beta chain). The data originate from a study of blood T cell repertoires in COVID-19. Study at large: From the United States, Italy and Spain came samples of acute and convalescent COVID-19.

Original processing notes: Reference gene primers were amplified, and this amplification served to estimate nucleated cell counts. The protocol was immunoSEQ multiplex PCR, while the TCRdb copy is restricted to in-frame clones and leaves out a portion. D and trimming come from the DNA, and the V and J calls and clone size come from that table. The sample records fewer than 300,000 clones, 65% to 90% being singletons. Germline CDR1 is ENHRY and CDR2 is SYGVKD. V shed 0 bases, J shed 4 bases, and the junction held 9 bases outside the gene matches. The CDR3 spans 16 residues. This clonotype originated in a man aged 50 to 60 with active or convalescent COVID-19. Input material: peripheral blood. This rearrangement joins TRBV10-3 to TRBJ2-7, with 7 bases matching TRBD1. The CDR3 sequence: CAISESNLRDRYEQYF. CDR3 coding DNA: TGTGCCATCAGTGAGTCCAATCTCCGGGACAGATACGAGCAGTACTTC.